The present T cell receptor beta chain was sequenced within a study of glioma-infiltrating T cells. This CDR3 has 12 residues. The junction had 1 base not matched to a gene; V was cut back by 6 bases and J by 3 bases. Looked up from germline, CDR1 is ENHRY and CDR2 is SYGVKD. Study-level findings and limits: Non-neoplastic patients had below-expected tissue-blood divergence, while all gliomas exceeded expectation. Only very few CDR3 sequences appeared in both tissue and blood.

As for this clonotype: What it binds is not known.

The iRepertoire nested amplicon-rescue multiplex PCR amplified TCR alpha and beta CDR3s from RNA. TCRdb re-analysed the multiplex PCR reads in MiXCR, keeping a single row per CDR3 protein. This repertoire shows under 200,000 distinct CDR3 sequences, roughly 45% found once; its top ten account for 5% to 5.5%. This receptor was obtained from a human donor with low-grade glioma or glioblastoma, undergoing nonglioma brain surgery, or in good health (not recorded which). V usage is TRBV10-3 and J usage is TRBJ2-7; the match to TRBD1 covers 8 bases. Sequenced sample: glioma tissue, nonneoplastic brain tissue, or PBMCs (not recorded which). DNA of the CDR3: TGTGCCATCAGAGACAGGGGCTACGAGCAGTACTTC. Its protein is CAIRDRGYEQYF.